This is a list of T cell receptor beta chains from one sample in a study of blood T cell repertoires in COVID-19. Here immunoSEQ multiplex PCR was the method, and the copy in TCRdb shows in-frame clones only, minus some. The sample yields tens of thousands of clones, 70% to 90% seen once. The sample was peripheral blood. Receptors originate from a man between 65 and 85 years old with acute or convalescent COVID-19. Each CDR3 is given with its conserved first and last residue. The D gene is left open where the match is weak. For some rows the clone size is stated as once, few or many, or as a class when expanded; others skip it.

TRBJ2-2	NA	TRBD2	TRBV9	TGTGCCAGCAGCCCCCGGGCGGGAGCGGGCGGGGAGCTGTTTTTT	CASSPRAGAGGELFF
TRBJ2-7	NA	NA	TRBV19	TGTGCCAGTAATACAGGGCACCACTCTTATTTTTTATGCGAGCAGTACTTC	CASNTGHHSYFLCEQYF
TRBJ2-1	once	TRBD2	TRBV18	TGTGCCAGCTCACCCCCGGGGCGGGGGGGGCATGAGCAGTTCTTC	CASSPPGRGGHEQFF
TRBJ2-6	NA	NA	TRBV7-8	TGTGCCAGCAGCTTCGACCCGCGGGGTACTGGGGCCAACGTCCTGACTTTC	CASSFDPRGTGANVLTF
TRBJ2-7	NA	NA	TRBV20-1	TGCAGTGCTAGTTCGGCGACTTACGAGCAGTACTTC	CSASSATYEQYF
TRBJ1-1	NA	NA	TRBV2	TGTGCCAGCAGTGACAGGGTGGGGATAACTGAAGCTTTCTTT	CASSDRVGITEAFF
TRBJ2-2	NA	TRBD2	TRBV6-5	TGTGCCAGCGCTACTAGCGGGGGATACACCGGGGAGCTGTTTTTT	CASATSGGYTGELFF
TRBJ2-2	NA	TRBD2	TRBV5-6	TGTGCCAGCAGCCCTCTGGGACTAGCGGGAGATTTATCCGGGGAGCTGTTTTTT	CASSPLGLAGDLSGELFF
TRBJ2-1	NA	TRBD1	TRBV7-9	TGTGCCAGCCAAGGGACAGGCCAAAGTTACAATGAGCAGTTCTTC	CASQGTGQSYNEQFF
TRBJ1-1	few	NA	TRBV29-1	TGCAGCGTTCTGGGGGGGGGAATGAACACTGAAGCTTTCTTT	CSVLGGGMNTEAFF
TRBJ2-3	NA	NA	TRBV2	TGTGCCAGCAAAGGACTACAAAACACAGATACGCAGTATTTT	CASKGLQNTDTQYF
TRBJ1-4	NA	TRBD1	TRBV6-5	TGTGCCAGCAGCCGACAGGGGACTAATGAAAAACTGTTTTTT	CASSRQGTNEKLFF
TRBJ2-1	NA	NA	TRBV5-1	TGCGCCAGCAGCCCGGCAGGGGAGACTTACAATGAGCAGTTCTTC	CASSPAGETYNEQFF
TRBJ2-7	once	NA	TRBV28	TGTGCCAGCAGTTCGGCGGAAGGCGAGCAGTACTTC	CASSSAEGEQYF
TRBJ1-2	NA	NA	TRBV7-2	TGTGCCAGCAGCCCCCCCCCGGGAAGAACGGATGGCTACACCTTC	CASSPPPGRTDGYTF
TRBJ2-1	NA	TRBD2	TRBV10-3	TGTGCCATCAGTGCGGGACTAGCGGACTTCAATGAGCAGTTCTTC	CAISAGLADFNEQFF
TRBJ1-6	NA	NA	TRBV11-2	TGTGCCAGCAGCGGTCGGGACATCTATTCACCCCTCCACTTT	CASSGRDIYSPLHF
TRBJ2-1	once	TRBD2	TRBV24-1	TGTGCCACCGGGACTAGCGGGTCCCCTCCCCAGTTCTTC	CATGTSGSPPQFF
TRBJ2-3	NA	TRBD1	TRBV11-2	TGTGCCAGCAGTCTTGACAGGGTTGGGGCAGATACGCAGTATTTT	CASSLDRVGADTQYF
TRBJ2-2	NA	NA	TRBV15	TGTGCCACCAGTAGGACAGACAACACCGGGGAGCTGTTTTTT	CATSRTDNTGELFF
TRBJ2-1	NA	TRBD2	TRBV20-1	TGCAGTGCTAGTGATCTAGCGGGAGGAGGTGATGAGCAGTTCTTC	CSASDLAGGGDEQFF
TRBJ2-1	NA	TRBD2	TRBV7-2	TGTGCCAGCAGCACCCGGACTAGCGGGAGACGGTATGAGCAGTTCTTC	CASSTRTSGRRYEQFF
TRBJ1-5	NA	NA	TRBV15	TGTGCCACCAGCAGGCACGGGTCTGGCAATCAGCCCCAGCATTTT	CATSRHGSGNQPQHF
TRBJ2-3	NA	TRBD2	TRBV4-3	TGCGCCAGCAGCCAAGATAAGGGAGGAGCGGGGGGGCCCCCAGATACGCAGTATTTT	CASSQDKGGAGGPPDTQYF
TRBJ2-3	NA	TRBD1	TRBV5-1	TGCGCCAGCAGCTTGGTGGGGACAGGGGTCGCAGATACGCAGTATTTT	CASSLVGTGVADTQYF
TRBJ2-5	NA	TRBD2	TRBV10-2	TGCGCCAGCAGTGAGCCGACAGGACTAGCGGGGGGACGACGACAAGAGACCCAGTACTTC	CASSEPTGLAGGRRQETQYF
TRBJ2-3	NA	NA	TRBV28	TGTGCCAGCAGCAATACTAGAGGGTTTGATACGCAGTATTTT	CASSNTRGFDTQYF
TRBJ2-2	NA	NA	TRBV19	TGTGCCAGTAGCATCACCGGGGAGCTGTTTTTT	CASSITGELFF
TRBJ2-1	NA	TRBD1	TRBV28	TGTGCCAGCAGTCCAGGGACAGGAGGGGCTAAGTTCTTC	CASSPGTGGAKFF
TRBJ1-5	NA	NA	TRBV10-2	TGCGCCAGCAGCCCGGACAGATTCTCTCCCCAGCATTTT	CASSPDRFSPQHF
TRBJ1-1	NA	NA	TRBV9	TGTGCCAGCAGCGTAGTGAGCTGGGGAGGTGCGAACACTGAAGCTTTCTTT	CASSVVSWGGANTEAFF
TRBJ1-5	NA	NA	TRBV19	TGTGCCAGTAGGCCACAGGGCGGTAATCAGCCCCAGCATTTT	CASRPQGGNQPQHF